The 26 T cell receptor beta chains below come from one sample, sequenced in a study of glioma-infiltrating T cells after dendritic cell vaccination. Clones were sequenced by immunoSEQ multiplex PCR, and TCRdb holds only the in-frame ones, with some missing. The top ten hold roughly 3.1% of the sample, which has about 87,000 clones, approximately 90% seen once. Source: blood, taken before dendritic cell vaccination. The receptors derive from a human donor with glioblastoma.

V usage is TRBV25-1 and J usage is TRBJ2-7; TRBD1 agrees at 9 bases. In germline, CDR1 is MGHDK, CDR2 SYGVNS. The ends lost 7 bases at V and 6 bases at J; junction bases unmatched: 10. This CDR3 spans 14 amino acids. CDR3 residues: CASTDDRGVAEQYF. The CDR3 DNA reads TGTGCCAGCACCGATGACAGGGGGGTAGCCGAGCAGTACTTC.

CDR3 nucleotides: TGTGCCAGCAGCTTAGAACAGGGAACTAACTATGGCTACACCTTC. The encoded protein is CASSLEQGTNYGYTF. The chain uses TRBV7-6 and TRBJ1-2; perhaps TRBD1 as D (6 bases). The germline V gene encodes CDR1 SGHVS and CDR2 FNYEAQ. V lost 1 base, J lost 0 bases, and 9 bases lay in between. This CDR3 is built from 15 residues.

The V call is TRBV11-2, the J call TRBJ2-2; 15 nucleotides line up with TRBD2. There are 19 residues in the CDR3. Germline-derived CDR1 and CDR2 are SGHAT and FQNNGV. V lost 1 base and J lost 7; bases outside the gene matches: 10. The CDR3 loop reads CASSLGDPWTSGRDGELFF. CDR3 DNA sequence: TGTGCCAGCAGCTTAGGGGACCCTTGGACTAGCGGGAGGGACGGGGAGCTGTTTTTT.

The rearrangement links TRBV9 to TRBJ2-2, with a possible D match to TRBD1 (6 bases). V was trimmed by 4 bases and J by 5 bases, leaving 12 bases between them. The germline V gene encodes CDR1 SGDLS and CDR2 YYNGEE. This CDR3 has 14 amino acids. The CDR3, as DNA: TGTGCCAGCAGCACCGTCAGGGGTACCGGGGAGCTGTTTTTT. Encoded protein: CASSTVRGTGELFF.

The chain couples TRBV12-5 to TRBJ1-1; 7 bases agree with TRBD1. Germline V lookup: CDR1 LGHNT, CDR2 FRNRAP. There are 13 residues in the CDR3. After removal of 3 bases from V and 6 bases from J, the junction contained 4 bases not matched to a gene. CDR3 sequence reads: CASGLQGFAEAFF. CDR3 coding DNA: TGTGCTAGTGGTTTACAGGGGTTCGCTGAAGCTTTCTTT.

The chain uses TRBV14 and TRBJ2-3, with D possibly matching TRBD2 (6 bases). The germline gives CDR1 SGHDN, CDR2 FVKESK. The CDR3 sequence is 15 residues long. V gave up 3 bases and J gave up 6 bases, with 16 bases separating them. This CDR3 is CASSHPGSRGDTQYF. As DNA, the CDR3 is TGTGCCAGCAGCCATCCTGGTTCGCGGGGCGATACGCAGTATTTT.

V usage is TRBV11-1 and J usage is TRBJ2-7; D call uncertain. Trimming stripped 5 bases from V and 4 bases from J, with 6 bases between. The CDR3 contains 11 residues. From germline, CDR1 is SGHAT and CDR2 FQDESV (reference sequence). For the CDR3, the DNA is TGTGCCAGCAGCGACATTTACGAGCAGTACTTC. This codes for CASSDIYEQYF.

CDR3 protein: CASSITLAGGETQYF. In DNA, the CDR3 is TGTGCCAGCAGCATTACTCTAGCGGGCGGGGAGACCCAGTACTTC. V and J are TRBV7-2 and TRBJ2-5; TRBD2 matches at 8 bases. This CDR3 is built from 15 residues. Germline V gene lookup returns CDR1 SGHTA and CDR2 FQGNSA. V was pared by 5 bases and J by 5 bases, with 10 bases of the junction left unmatched.

The chain carries TRBV7-9 and TRBJ1-2; 9 bases align to TRBD1. Germline CDR1 SEHNR, CDR2 FQNEAQ (reference sequence). This CDR3 is 15 amino acids long. V trimming: 5 bases; J trimming: 8 bases; junction bases outside the gene matches: 12. The CDR3 bases are TGTGCCAGCAGCCCCCCATGGACAGGGGAAGGCGGCTACACCTTC. Translation: CASSPPWTGEGGYTF. Looking up the rest from reference TRBV7-9 and TRBJ1-2 gives the full variable domain: DTGVSQNPRHKITKRGQNVTFRCDPISEHNRLYWYRQTLGQGPEFLTYFQNEAQLEKSRLLSDRFSAERPKGSFSTLEIQRTEQGDSAMYLCASSPPWTGEGGYTFGSGTRLTVV.

The chain is built from TRBV5-1 and TRBJ2-3, with D maybe TRBD2 (7 bases). Germline assignment: CDR1 SGHRS and CDR2 YFSETQ. V was pared by 7 bases and J by 3 bases, with 18 bases between. The CDR3 runs 15 residues. Here the CDR3 reads CASLEGGARTDTQYF. The CDR3 DNA reads TGCGCCAGCTTAGAGGGGGGGGCGAGGACAGATACGCAGTATTTT.

V gene TRBV27 combines with J gene TRBJ2-3, with TRBD1 as a possible D gene (6 bases). Germline V CDR1 and CDR2: MNHEY, SMNVEV (reference sequence). The CDR3 covers 16 residues. With 0 bases removed from V and 2 bases from J, the gap between germline ends came to 12 bases. The CDR3 reads CASSLSSQGSTDTQYF. CDR3 sequence (DNA): TGTGCCAGCAGTTTATCGAGTCAGGGGTCCACAGATACGCAGTATTTT.

The rearrangement links TRBV10-1 to TRBJ2-1; 7 positions match TRBD1. The junction had 4 bases not matched to a gene; V was cut back by 6 bases and J by 2 bases. The germline CDR1 and CDR2 sequences are WNHNN and SYGVQD (reference sequence). The CDR3 runs 14 residues. CDR3 amino acids: CASSPGTAYNEQFF. The CDR3 coding sequence is TGCGCCAGCAGCCCCGGGACAGCCTACAATGAGCAGTTCTTC.

The V gene is TRBV7-2, the J gene TRBJ2-7; TRBD2 aligns across 7 bases. V was clipped by 0 bases and J by 5 bases; unmatched bases: 7. Germline CDR1 and CDR2: SGHTA and FQGNSA. The CDR3 loop spans 15 amino acids. The DNA of the CDR3 is TGTGCCAGCAGCTTAGCTAGCGGGTCCCTAGACGAGCAGTACTTC. Its protein product is CASSLASGSLDEQYF.

The rearrangement uses TRBV5-1 and TRBJ2-3; a weak D match, TRBD1 (6 bases). Germline V CDR1 and CDR2: SGHRS, YFSETQ. Trimming shortened V by 0 bases and J by 1 base, and 9 bases separated the two germline ends. CDR3 size: 15 residues. This CDR3 reads CASSLDRVGTDTQYF. The CDR3 region has the DNA TGCGCCAGCAGCTTGGACAGGGTGGGCACAGATACGCAGTATTTT.

The CDR3 region has the DNA TGTGCCAGCAGCTTAGGGGCAGCAAACACTGAAGCTTTCTTT. This codes for CASSLGAANTEAFF. The chain combines TRBV7-9 with TRBJ1-1; D remains ambiguous. CDR3 length: 14 amino acids. V lost 1 base to trimming and J lost 2 bases, with 8 bases between them. Germline V gene sequence: CDR1 SEHNR, CDR2 FQNEAQ (reference sequence).

CDR3 loop: CASSYGGGLTYNEQFF. The CDR3 nucleotides are TGTGCCAGCAGTTATGGGGGGGGGCTCACCTACAATGAGCAGTTCTTC. The rearrangement joins TRBV6-5 to TRBJ2-1, with D possibly TRBD2 on 7 matching bases. There are 16 residues in the CDR3. V dropped 3 bases and J dropped 2 bases, with 14 bases sitting between them. Germline CDR1 is MNHEY and CDR2 is SVGAGI.

The chain uses TRBV29-1 and TRBJ1-4; no firm D call. Germline CDR1 SQVTM, CDR2 ANQGSEA. Trimming took 6 bases from V and 14 from J, leaving 16 bases between them. The CDR3 length is 11 residues. Here the CDR3 DNA reads TGCAGCGTCCGTGACTCTACGGTGCTGTTTTTT. The encoded protein is CSVRDSTVLFF. Combining the CDR3 with reference TRBV29-1 and TRBJ1-4 gives the whole variable domain SAVISQKPSRDICQRGTSLTIQCQVDSQVTMMFWYRQQPGQSLTLIATANQGSEATYESGFVIDKFPISRPNLTFSTLTVSNMSPEDSSIYLCSVRDSTVLFFGSGTQLSVL.

The chain uses TRBV18 and TRBJ1-1, with D possibly being TRBD1 (5 bases). V was pared by 2 bases and J by 1 base, with 8 bases between. The germline gives CDR1 KGHSH, CDR2 LQKENI. CDR3 length: 14 residues. The CDR3 loop reads CASSPKQGNTEAFF. The DNA for the CDR3 is TGTGCCAGCTCACCAAAGCAGGGGAACACTGAAGCTTTCTTT. The entire variable domain, with the rest obtained from reference TRBV18 and TRBJ1-1, is as follows: NAGVMQNPRHLVRRRGQEARLRCSPMKGHSHVYWYRQLPEEGLKFMVYLQKENIIDESGMPKERFSAEFPKEGPSILRIQQVVRGDSAAYFCASSPKQGNTEAFFGQGTRLTVV.

This rearrangement joins TRBV27 to TRBJ1-1, with 11 bases matching TRBD1. This CDR3 region has 15 residues. The junction had 8 bases not matched to a gene; V was cut back by 6 bases and J by 5 bases. The germline V gene encodes CDR1 MNHEY and CDR2 SMNVEV (reference sequence). Written as DNA, the CDR3 is TGTGCCAGCAGCTCGGACAGGGGGCTGGGTACTGAAGCTTTCTTT. Residues: CASSSDRGLGTEAFF.

The chain carries TRBV7-2 and TRBJ2-2; 13 nucleotides line up with TRBD2. Per the germline V gene, CDR1 is SGHTA and CDR2 is FQGNSA. CDR3 length: 17 residues. V dropped 3 bases and J dropped 7; count of bases not matched to a gene: 8. The CDR3, as DNA: TGTGCCAGCAGCTTTACTAGCGGGGGGGCCAGGATCGGGGAGCTGTTTTTT. This sequence encodes CASSFTSGGARIGELFF.

The chain has TRBV10-3 and TRBJ2-1, with 7 bases lining up with TRBD2. Germline CDR1 reads ENHRY; CDR2 reads SYGVKD. Unmatched junction bases numbered 8, after V lost 3 bases and J lost 0 bases. The CDR3 length is 17 residues. The CDR3 sequence: CAISDPTSEASYNEQFF. For the CDR3, the DNA is TGTGCCATCAGTGACCCTACTAGCGAGGCCTCCTACAATGAGCAGTTCTTC.

This chain uses TRBV6-1 with TRBJ1-4; perhaps TRBD1 as D (5 bases). The CDR3 totals 15 residues. Between the trimmed V and J ends, which lost 5 bases and 6 bases, there was a span of 16 bases. The germline V gene encodes CDR1 MNHNS and CDR2 SASEGT. The CDR3 here is CASSPQGVEYEKLFF. In nucleotides, the CDR3 is TGTGCCAGCAGTCCTCAGGGCGTAGAGTATGAAAAACTGTTTTTT.

Only a few counts were recorded for this clone. V is TRBV11-3 and J is TRBJ1-4, with 7 bases identical to TRBD1. The CDR3 is made up of 13 amino acids. The V gene's germline CDR1 is SGHNT and CDR2 YENEEA. V trimming: 0 bases; J trimming: 8 bases; junction bases outside the gene matches: 0. The DNA of the CDR3 is TGTGCCAGCAGCTTAGAAGGGGGCGAAAAACTGTTTTTT. It encodes CASSLEGGEKLFF.

V usage is TRBV30 and J usage is TRBJ1-1; D gene ambiguous. V was cut by 4 bases and J by 2 bases, with 8 bases left in between. Germline CDR1 GTSNPN, CDR2 SVGIG (reference sequence). This CDR3 has 12 residues. CDR3 nucleotide sequence: TGTGCCTGGAATGAGGGAAACACTGAAGCTTTCTTT. It is translated as CAWNEGNTEAFF.

The chain is built from TRBV5-1 and TRBJ2-4; perhaps TRBD2 as D (6 bases). Germline values: CDR1 SGHRS, CDR2 YFSETQ. V lost 0 bases and J 8 bases, leaving 9 bases between the germline ends. The CDR3 runs to 13 residues. The CDR3 region is CASSLVGGDIQYF. In nucleotides, the CDR3 is TGCGCCAGCAGCTTGGTCGGCGGGGACATTCAGTACTTC.

The chain combines TRBV29-1 with TRBJ1-4, with 8 bases lining up with TRBD1. Germline trimming cut 6 bases from V and 5 bases from J; bases unmatched to any gene: 5. The length of the CDR3 is 13 residues. Looked up from germline, CDR1 is SQVTM and CDR2 is ANQGSEA. The CDR3 protein is CSVRTGQNEKLFF. CDR3 coding DNA: TGCAGCGTCAGGACAGGGCAAAATGAAAAACTGTTTTTT.